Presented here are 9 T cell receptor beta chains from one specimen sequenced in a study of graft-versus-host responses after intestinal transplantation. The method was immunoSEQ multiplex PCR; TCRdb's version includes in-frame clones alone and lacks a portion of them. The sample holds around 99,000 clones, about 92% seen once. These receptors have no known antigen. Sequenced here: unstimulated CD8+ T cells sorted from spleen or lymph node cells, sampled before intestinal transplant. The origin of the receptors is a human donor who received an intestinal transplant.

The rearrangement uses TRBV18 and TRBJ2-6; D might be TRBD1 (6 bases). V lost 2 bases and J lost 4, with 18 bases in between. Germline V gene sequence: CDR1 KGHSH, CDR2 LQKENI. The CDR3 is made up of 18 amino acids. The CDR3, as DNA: TGTGCCAGCTCACCAGGAACAGGGCGACGGCCGGGGGCCAACGTCCTGACTTTC. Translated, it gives CASSPGTGRRPGANVLTF.

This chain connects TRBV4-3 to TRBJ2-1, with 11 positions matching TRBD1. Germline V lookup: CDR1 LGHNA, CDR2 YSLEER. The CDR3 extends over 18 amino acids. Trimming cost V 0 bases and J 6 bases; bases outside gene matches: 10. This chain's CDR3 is CASSQDRAGTGGSNEQFF. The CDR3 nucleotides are TGCGCCAGCAGCCAAGATAGGGCCGGGACAGGGGGAAGCAATGAGCAGTTCTTC.

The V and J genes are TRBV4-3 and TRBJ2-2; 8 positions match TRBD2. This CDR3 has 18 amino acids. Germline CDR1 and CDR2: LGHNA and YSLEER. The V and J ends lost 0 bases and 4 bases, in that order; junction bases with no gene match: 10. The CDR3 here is CASSQDRRAGASTGELFF. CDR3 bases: TGCGCCAGCAGCCAAGATCGGCGAGCGGGGGCCTCCACCGGGGAGCTGTTTTTT.

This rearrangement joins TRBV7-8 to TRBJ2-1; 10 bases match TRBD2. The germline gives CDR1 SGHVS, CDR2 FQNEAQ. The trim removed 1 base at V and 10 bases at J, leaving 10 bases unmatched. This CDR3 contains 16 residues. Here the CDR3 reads CASSLVLSGGASEQFF. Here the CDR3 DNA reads TGTGCCAGCAGCTTAGTTTTAAGCGGGGGGGCCTCGGAGCAGTTCTTC. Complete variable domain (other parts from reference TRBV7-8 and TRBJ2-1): GAGVSQSPRYKVAKRGQDVALRCDPISGHVSLFWYQQALGQGPEFLTYFQNEAQLDKSGLPSDRFFAERPEGSVSTLKIQRTQQEDSAVYLCASSLVLSGGASEQFFGPGTRLTVL.

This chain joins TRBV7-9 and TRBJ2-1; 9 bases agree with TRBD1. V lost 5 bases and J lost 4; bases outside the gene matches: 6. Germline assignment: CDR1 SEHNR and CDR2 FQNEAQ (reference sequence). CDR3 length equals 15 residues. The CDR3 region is CASSAGQGRYNEQFF. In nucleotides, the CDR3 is TGTGCCAGCAGCGCGGGACAGGGTAGATACAATGAGCAGTTCTTC.

In DNA form, the CDR3 reads TGTGCCATCAGTGCGAGTAGTAGCGGGGGGTCGTACAATGAGCAGTTCTTC. Translating gives CAISASSSGGSYNEQFF. The chain links TRBV10-3 to TRBJ2-1, with 10 bases fitting TRBD2. The germline V gene has CDR1 ENHRY and CDR2 SYGVKD. This CDR3 region has 17 residues. The V and J ends lost 4 bases and 4 bases, in that order; junction bases with no gene match: 10.

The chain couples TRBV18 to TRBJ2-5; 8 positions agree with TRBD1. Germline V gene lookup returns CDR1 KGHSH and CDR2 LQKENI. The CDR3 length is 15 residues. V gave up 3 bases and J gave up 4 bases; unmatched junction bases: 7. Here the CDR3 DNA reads TGTGCCAGCTCACCCGGGACAGGAGTTGGAGAGACCCAGTACTTC. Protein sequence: CASSPGTGVGETQYF. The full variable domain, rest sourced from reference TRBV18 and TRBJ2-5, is NAGVMQNPRHLVRRRGQEARLRCSPMKGHSHVYWYRQLPEEGLKFMVYLQKENIIDESGMPKERFSAEFPKEGPSILRIQQVVRGDSAAYFCASSPGTGVGETQYFGPGTRLLVL.

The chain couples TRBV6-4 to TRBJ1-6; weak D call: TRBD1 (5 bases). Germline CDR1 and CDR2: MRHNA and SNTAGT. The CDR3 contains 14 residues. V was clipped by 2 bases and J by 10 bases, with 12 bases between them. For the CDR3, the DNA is TGTGCCAGCAGTGACAGGGGCCAGACCTCACCCCTCCACTTT. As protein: CASSDRGQTSPLHF.

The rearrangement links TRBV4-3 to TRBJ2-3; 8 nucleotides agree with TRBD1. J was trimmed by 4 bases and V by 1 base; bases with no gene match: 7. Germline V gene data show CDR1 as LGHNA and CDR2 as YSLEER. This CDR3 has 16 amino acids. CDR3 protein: CASSQGQGTYPDTQYF. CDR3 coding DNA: TGCGCCAGCAGCCAAGGACAGGGGACCTATCCAGATACGCAGTATTTT.